This T cell receptor (beta chain) emerged from a study of T cell responses to AZD1222 COVID-19 vaccine. Study conclusions and caveats: Reports indicate that nearly half of spike-specific TCRs are directed at unmutated variant regions. Clonal diversity may have been underestimated, and the donors were mostly white British, with more females than males.

About this clone: Its antigen is unidentified.

Produced via immunoSEQ multiplex PCR; TCRdb's table is partial and in-frame only. Counted here are about 100,000 clones, about 87% occurring once; the ten biggest clones make up roughly 1.8%. The CDR3 length is 13 residues. The germline V and J ends were trimmed by 3 bases and 5 bases, with 11 bases remaining between them. Germline lookup yields CDR1 KGHSH and CDR2 LQKENI. This clonotype was obtained from an adult in good health. The rearrangement uses TRBV18 and TRBJ2-7, with D unresolved. Source: peripheral blood, taken on day 0 of AZD1222 vaccination. CDR3 bases: TGTGCCAGCTCACCGCAGGAAGGGAACGAGCAGTACTTC. Amino acid sequence: CASSPQEGNEQYF.